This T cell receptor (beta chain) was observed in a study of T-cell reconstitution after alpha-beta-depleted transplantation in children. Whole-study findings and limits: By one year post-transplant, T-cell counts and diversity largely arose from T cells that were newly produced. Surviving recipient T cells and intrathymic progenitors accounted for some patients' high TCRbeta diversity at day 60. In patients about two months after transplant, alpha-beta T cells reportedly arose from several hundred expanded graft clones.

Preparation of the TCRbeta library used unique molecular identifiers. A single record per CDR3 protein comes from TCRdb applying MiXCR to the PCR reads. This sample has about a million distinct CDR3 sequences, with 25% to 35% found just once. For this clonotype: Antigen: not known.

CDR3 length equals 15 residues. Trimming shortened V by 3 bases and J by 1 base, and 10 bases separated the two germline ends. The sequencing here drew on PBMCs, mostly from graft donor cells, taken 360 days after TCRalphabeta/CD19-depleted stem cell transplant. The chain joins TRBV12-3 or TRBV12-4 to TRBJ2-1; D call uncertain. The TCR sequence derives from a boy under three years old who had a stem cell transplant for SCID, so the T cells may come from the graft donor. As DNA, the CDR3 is TGTGCCAGCAGTTTTCCCGTAGGATCCTACAATGAGCAGTTCTTC. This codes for CASSFPVGSYNEQFF.